This T cell receptor (beta chain) was captured in a study of graft-versus-host responses after intestinal transplantation. Study summary: Following induction with anti-thymocyte globulin, all recipients were given tacrolimus and steroids for about three years.

The CDR3 has 16 residues. Germline CDR1 is MNHEY and CDR2 is SVGAGI. V was shortened by 3 bases and J by 1 base, with 15 bases between the two germline ends. Libraries were prepared by immunoSEQ multiplex PCR; TCRdb keeps only in-frame clonotypes and omits some of them. Found here are 14,000 to 15,000 clones, approximately 96% of them singletons; the top ten hold roughly 0.71%. J is TRBJ1-1 and V is TRBV6-5; no clear D. The sequence was collected from a human patient who received an intestinal transplant, so some T cells may come from the graft donor. The source material was PBMCs, sampled 9 days after transplant. The chain's CDR3 is CASSYIFGRPNTEAFF. CDR3 nucleotides: TGTGCCAGCAGTTATATCTTTGGCAGACCGAACACTGAAGCTTTCTTT.